Listed below are T cell receptor beta chains from one sample, sequenced in a study of blood T cell repertoires in COVID-19. The assay was immunoSEQ multiplex PCR, and TCRdb's table has in-frame clones only and misses some. The sample carries 130,000 or so clones, 84% recorded once. The sequenced sample was PBMCs or T cells enriched from blood (not recorded which). These receptors were collected from a woman aged 45-60 years with acute COVID-19. Each CDR3 is given with its conserved first and last residue. The D gene is left open where the match is weak. Size values are once, few and many counts, or a class for expanded clones, and some rows have none.

cdr3_nt: TGTGCCGGGGCCAGGGCGGACCGCGGAAAACTGTTTTTT
cdr3_aa: CAGARADRGKLFF
d_call: NA
clone_size: NA
j_call: TRBJ1-4
v_call: TRBV30

cdr3_nt: TGTGCCAGCAGTTTAACAGAAAAACTGTTTTTT
cdr3_aa: CASSLTEKLFF
d_call: NA
clone_size: NA
j_call: TRBJ1-4
v_call: TRBV12-3/TRBV12-4

cdr3_nt: TGTGCCAGCAGTGAGGGCTTCGGGACAATTCGCACAGATACGCAGTATTTT
cdr3_aa: CASSEGFGTIRTDTQYF
d_call: NA
clone_size: NA
j_call: TRBJ2-3
v_call: TRBV6-1

cdr3_nt: TGTGCCAGCAGTTTTAGGAGGACAGATGGCTACACCTTC
cdr3_aa: CASSFRRTDGYTF
d_call: NA
clone_size: NA
j_call: TRBJ1-2
v_call: TRBV12-3/TRBV12-4

cdr3_nt: TGTGCCAGTAGATTCGGACAGGTGGGCGAGCAGTACTTC
cdr3_aa: CASRFGQVGEQYF
d_call: TRBD1
clone_size: NA
j_call: TRBJ2-7
v_call: TRBV19

cdr3_nt: TGTGCCAGCAGTATACGGATAGGGGGTCGAGGGGAGCAGTTCTTC
cdr3_aa: CASSIRIGGRGEQFF
d_call: NA
clone_size: NA
j_call: TRBJ2-1
v_call: TRBV28

cdr3_nt: TGTGCCAGCAGTGACGCGGGAGGCACCGGGGAGCTGTTTTTT
cdr3_aa: CASSDAGGTGELFF
d_call: TRBD2
clone_size: few
j_call: TRBJ2-2
v_call: TRBV2

cdr3_nt: TGTGCCAGCAGCTTAGACCGGCGGAATCAGCCCCAGCATTTT
cdr3_aa: CASSLDRRNQPQHF
d_call: NA
clone_size: NA
j_call: TRBJ1-5
v_call: TRBV7-2

cdr3_nt: TGTGCCAGCAGCTTGGGACAGTTTGACACTGAAGCTTTCTTT
cdr3_aa: CASSLGQFDTEAFF
d_call: TRBD1
clone_size: few
j_call: TRBJ1-1
v_call: TRBV11-3

cdr3_nt: TGTGCCAGCAGCCTGGCGGCCCTCAACCAAGAGACCCAGTACTTC
cdr3_aa: CASSLAALNQETQYF
d_call: NA
clone_size: NA
j_call: TRBJ2-5
v_call: TRBV7-2

cdr3_nt: TGCAGTGCTAGTGGGGCACAGGGGGCACGGAATTCACCCCTCCACTTT
cdr3_aa: CSASGAQGARNSPLHF
d_call: TRBD1
clone_size: once
j_call: TRBJ1-6
v_call: TRBV20-1

cdr3_nt: TGCGCCAGCAAGGCGGTCCGAGGGGAGCAGTACTTC
cdr3_aa: CASKAVRGEQYF
d_call: NA
clone_size: NA
j_call: TRBJ2-7
v_call: TRBV10-2

cdr3_nt: TGCAGTGCCACCGGGGGAAGGGGTCTGTTCTTC
cdr3_aa: CSATGGRGLFF
d_call: NA
clone_size: once
j_call: TRBJ2-1
v_call: TRBV20-1

cdr3_nt: TGTGCCAGTAGTCTGGCCGGGGCCAACGTCCTGACTTTC
cdr3_aa: CASSLAGANVLTF
d_call: NA
clone_size: NA
j_call: TRBJ2-6
v_call: TRBV19

cdr3_nt: TGCGCCAGCAGCTTAACTAGCGGGAGAGCAGATACGCAGTATTTT
cdr3_aa: CASSLTSGRADTQYF
d_call: TRBD2
clone_size: NA
j_call: TRBJ2-3
v_call: TRBV5-1

cdr3_nt: TGTGCCAGCAGCAGACAGGGTGTGAATGAAGCTTTCTTT
cdr3_aa: CASSRQGVNEAFF
d_call: TRBD1
clone_size: NA
j_call: TRBJ1-1
v_call: TRBV2

cdr3_nt: TGTGCCAGCAGTTCCGAAGGGGGTATGGAGCAGTACTTC
cdr3_aa: CASSSEGGMEQYF
d_call: NA
clone_size: once
j_call: TRBJ2-7
v_call: TRBV6-4

cdr3_nt: TGTGCCAGCAGCCTCATGGGGACTAGCGGGAGGAGGGATACGCAGTATTTT
cdr3_aa: CASSLMGTSGRRDTQYF
d_call: TRBD2
clone_size: few
j_call: TRBJ2-3
v_call: TRBV5-5

cdr3_nt: TGTGCCAGCAGTGGTGGGACTAGCGGGAGCACAGATACGCAGTATTTT
cdr3_aa: CASSGGTSGSTDTQYF
d_call: TRBD2
clone_size: NA
j_call: TRBJ2-3
v_call: TRBV2

cdr3_nt: TGTGCCAGCAGCCAAGCCCGGGACAATTTCTACGAGCAGTACTTC
cdr3_aa: CASSQARDNFYEQYF
d_call: NA
clone_size: once
j_call: TRBJ2-7
v_call: TRBV3-1/TRBV3-2

cdr3_nt: TGTGCCAGCAGCCGCGGACAGGGCCGATTTTCTGACTATGGCTACACCTTC
cdr3_aa: CASSRGQGRFSDYGYTF
d_call: TRBD1
clone_size: NA
j_call: TRBJ1-2
v_call: TRBV6-2/TRBV6-3

cdr3_nt: TGTGCCAGCAGTTTTATTGGGGGCCAGGACTACGAGCAGTACTTC
cdr3_aa: CASSFIGGQDYEQYF
d_call: NA
clone_size: NA
j_call: TRBJ2-7
v_call: TRBV28

cdr3_nt: TGTGCCAGCAGCCTTGACAGGGCTGGCCGCAAACTCCCTATATTT
cdr3_aa: CASSLDRAGRKLPIF
d_call: TRBD1
clone_size: NA
j_call: TRBJ1-1
v_call: TRBV2

cdr3_nt: TGTGCCAGCTCACCAGACAGGACCTACGAGCAGTACTTC
cdr3_aa: CASSPDRTYEQYF
d_call: NA
clone_size: NA
j_call: TRBJ2-7
v_call: TRBV18

cdr3_nt: TGTGCCAGCGGCCAGACTGGGGGGAACAATGAGCAGTTCTTC
cdr3_aa: CASGQTGGNNEQFF
d_call: NA
clone_size: NA
j_call: TRBJ2-1
v_call: TRBV7-3

cdr3_nt: TGTGCCAGCAGCCCCGGGTCCCGGCCCCCGCGTGAAAAACTGTTTTTT
cdr3_aa: CASSPGSRPPREKLFF
d_call: NA
clone_size: NA
j_call: TRBJ1-4
v_call: TRBV3-1/TRBV3-2

cdr3_nt: TGTGCCAGCAGCTTAGGGTGGGGGGAGTCGCGGGACACGCAGTATTTT
cdr3_aa: CASSLGWGESRDTQYF
d_call: NA
clone_size: NA
j_call: TRBJ2-3
v_call: TRBV7-3

cdr3_nt: TGTGCCAGCAGCTGGCCCGGGGTTACGGAAGAGACCCAGTACTTC
cdr3_aa: CASSWPGVTEETQYF
d_call: NA
clone_size: NA
j_call: TRBJ2-5
v_call: TRBV5-8

cdr3_nt: TGTGCCAGCAGTGTGACAGAGAATCAGCCCCAGCATTTT
cdr3_aa: CASSVTENQPQHF
d_call: NA
clone_size: NA
j_call: TRBJ1-5
v_call: TRBV6-4

cdr3_nt: TGCGCCAGCAGCTTACCAGGGGGCTCGGAATTTTCGGGCTACACCTTC
cdr3_aa: CASSLPGGSEFSGYTF
d_call: TRBD1
clone_size: NA
j_call: TRBJ1-2
v_call: TRBV5-1

cdr3_nt: TGTGCCAGTAGTAGGGACAGGGGAGGGAACACTGAAGCTTTCTTT
cdr3_aa: CASSRDRGGNTEAFF
d_call: TRBD1
clone_size: NA
j_call: TRBJ1-1
v_call: TRBV19

cdr3_nt: TGTGCCACCAGCAGAGATTCACCCAGGGTTAACACCGGGGAGCTGTTTTTT
cdr3_aa: CATSRDSPRVNTGELFF
d_call: NA
clone_size: NA
j_call: TRBJ2-2
v_call: TRBV15

cdr3_nt: TGTGCCAGCAGCTCCGGGACTGGTCAAGAGACCCAGTACTTC
cdr3_aa: CASSSGTGQETQYF
d_call: NA
clone_size: few
j_call: TRBJ2-5
v_call: TRBV7-2

cdr3_nt: TGTGCCAGCAGTGGGGATAGCGGGGCAACCCGATACGAGCAGTACTTC
cdr3_aa: CASSGDSGATRYEQYF
d_call: TRBD2
clone_size: NA
j_call: TRBJ2-7
v_call: TRBV25-1

cdr3_nt: TGCGCCAGCAGAGATCCGGGAGGGCCCGAGCAGTTCTTC
cdr3_aa: CASRDPGGPEQFF
d_call: TRBD2
clone_size: NA
j_call: TRBJ2-1
v_call: TRBV5-1

cdr3_nt: TGTGCCAGCAGGGGGACAGGGGAGTTCTGGCAGTACTTC
cdr3_aa: CASRGTGEFWQYF
d_call: TRBD1
clone_size: NA
j_call: TRBJ2-7
v_call: TRBV11-3

cdr3_nt: TGTGCCACGGGGAGGAGTAGCGACGGGGGGGAGACCCAGTACTTC
cdr3_aa: CATGRSSDGGETQYF
d_call: TRBD2
clone_size: NA
j_call: TRBJ2-5
v_call: TRBV24-1

cdr3_nt: TGTGCCAGCAGCCAAGAGCGGGAGGGCCTTAATGAGCAGTTCTTC
cdr3_aa: CASSQEREGLNEQFF
d_call: TRBD2
clone_size: NA
j_call: TRBJ2-1
v_call: TRBV3-1/TRBV3-2

cdr3_nt: TGTGCCTGGAGTGGGTCAAAGGGGGCCGCCGGGGAGCTGTTTTTT
cdr3_aa: CAWSGSKGAAGELFF
d_call: TRBD1
clone_size: NA
j_call: TRBJ2-2
v_call: TRBV30

cdr3_nt: TGTGCCTGGAGTTGGAACGGAGGGGTCGGTGAGCAGTTCTTC
cdr3_aa: CAWSWNGGVGEQFF
d_call: NA
clone_size: NA
j_call: TRBJ2-1
v_call: TRBV30

cdr3_nt: TGTGCCAGCAGCTGGACTAGCGGGAGCACAGATACGCAGTATTTT
cdr3_aa: CASSWTSGSTDTQYF
d_call: TRBD2
clone_size: medium-sized
j_call: TRBJ2-3
v_call: TRBV7-9

cdr3_nt: TGTGCCACCCAGACTAGCGGGAGGCTCAATGAGCAGTTCTTC
cdr3_aa: CATQTSGRLNEQFF
d_call: TRBD2
clone_size: NA
j_call: TRBJ2-1
v_call: TRBV6-6

cdr3_nt: TGTGCCAGCGGTTCGTCCGGGACAGGAAAGACTGAAGCTTTCTTT
cdr3_aa: CASGSSGTGKTEAFF
d_call: TRBD1
clone_size: NA
j_call: TRBJ1-1
v_call: TRBV28

cdr3_nt: TGTGCCAGCAGTTTTCAGGCGGGAGTGAGGGGAGAGACCCAGTACTTC
cdr3_aa: CASSFQAGVRGETQYF
d_call: TRBD2
clone_size: once
j_call: TRBJ2-5
v_call: TRBV27

cdr3_nt: TGTGCCAGTAGTCCACAGGGGCATGGCTACACCTTC
cdr3_aa: CASSPQGHGYTF
d_call: TRBD1
clone_size: few
j_call: TRBJ1-2
v_call: TRBV19

cdr3_nt: TGTGCCAGCAGCTTCCGGGACACCCCCACAGATACGCAGTATTTT
cdr3_aa: CASSFRDTPTDTQYF
d_call: NA
clone_size: once
j_call: TRBJ2-3
v_call: TRBV13

cdr3_nt: TGTGCCAGCAGGAACGGGGATCAAGAGACCCAGTACTTC
cdr3_aa: CASRNGDQETQYF
d_call: NA
clone_size: NA
j_call: TRBJ2-5
v_call: TRBV27

cdr3_nt: TGTGCCAGCAGCTTAGGGCCTCTTGAAAAACTGTTTTTT
cdr3_aa: CASSLGPLEKLFF
d_call: NA
clone_size: NA
j_call: TRBJ1-4
v_call: TRBV7-2

cdr3_nt: TGTGCCAGTAGTATACGAAGTGCGGGTACGCAGTATTTT
cdr3_aa: CASSIRSAGTQYF
d_call: NA
clone_size: NA
j_call: TRBJ2-3
v_call: TRBV19